The rows below give T cell receptor beta chains drawn from one sample of a study of cytomegalovirus exposure and HLA in healthy donors. Repertoires were generated with immunoSEQ multiplex PCR, while TCRdb's copy carries only in-frame clones and drops some. The sample includes about 95,000 clones, 60% to 85% of them seen just once. Sequencing used PBMCs. These TCRs come from a woman aged 35 to 49 in good health and CMV-seronegative. CDR3s include the opening cysteine and the closing phenylalanine or tryptophan. The order of the fields is clone size, D gene, V gene, J gene, CDR3 DNA, CDR3 protein. A D gene is named only where the DNA matches it firmly. Clone size is given for some rows only: seen once, a few or many times, or a class if the clone is expanded.

abundance: NA
d_gene: TRBD1
v_gene: TRBV29-1
j_gene: TRBJ1-5
CDR3nt: TGCAGCGTTCAAACCGGGACAGAAAATCAGCCCCAGCATTTT
CDR3aa: CSVQTGTENQPQHF

abundance: NA
d_gene: TRBD1
v_gene: TRBV18
j_gene: TRBJ1-2
CDR3nt: TGTGCCAGCTCACCACTTGAAGGGGGCTTTGGCTACACCTTC
CDR3aa: CASSPLEGGFGYTF

abundance: NA
d_gene: NA
v_gene: TRBV25-1
j_gene: TRBJ2-3
CDR3nt: TGTGCCAGCAGTGCAAAAAGGGGTGGGCGCACAGATACGCAGTATTTT
CDR3aa: CASSAKRGGRTDTQYF

abundance: few
d_gene: NA
v_gene: TRBV7-9
j_gene: TRBJ1-5
CDR3nt: TGTGCCAGCAGCTTAGAGTCACTGGGAGGGCCAAATCAGCCCCAGCATTTT
CDR3aa: CASSLESLGGPNQPQHF

abundance: few
d_gene: NA
v_gene: TRBV6-6
j_gene: TRBJ2-5
CDR3nt: TGTGCCAGCAGTTACCCCACACAGATCCAAGAGACCCAGTACTTC
CDR3aa: CASSYPTQIQETQYF

abundance: NA
d_gene: TRBD2
v_gene: TRBV10-3
j_gene: TRBJ2-3
CDR3nt: TGTGCCATCAGTGACCGGACTAGCGGGGGGACCGATACGCAGTATTTT
CDR3aa: CAISDRTSGGTDTQYF

abundance: NA
d_gene: NA
v_gene: TRBV16
j_gene: TRBJ1-5
CDR3nt: TGTGCCAGCAGCCAGCAGGCGAATCAGCCCCAGCATTTT
CDR3aa: CASSQQANQPQHF

abundance: NA
d_gene: TRBD2
v_gene: TRBV5-1
j_gene: TRBJ2-1
CDR3nt: TGCGCCAGCAGCTCTAACCCTTTGACTAGCGGGGGCCAGAAGAGCTCCTACAATGAGCAGTTCTTC
CDR3aa: CASSSNPLTSGGQKSSYNEQFF

abundance: NA
d_gene: NA
v_gene: TRBV9
j_gene: TRBJ1-1
CDR3nt: TGTGCCAGCAGCGTAGCCAGTGTGAACACTGAAGCTTTCTTT
CDR3aa: CASSVASVNTEAFF

abundance: few
d_gene: NA
v_gene: TRBV6-1
j_gene: TRBJ1-5
CDR3nt: TGTGCCAGCAGTGACTGGGCCCCAAGCTCCCAGCATTTT
CDR3aa: CASSDWAPSSQHF

abundance: NA
d_gene: TRBD1
v_gene: TRBV18
j_gene: TRBJ1-1
CDR3nt: TGTGCCAGCTCACCCGACGGACAGGGTGAAGCTTTCTTT
CDR3aa: CASSPDGQGEAFF

abundance: NA
d_gene: NA
v_gene: TRBV18
j_gene: TRBJ2-5
CDR3nt: TGTGCCAGCTCAGAACTAGCCTTATACCAAGAGACCCAGTACTTC
CDR3aa: CASSELALYQETQYF

abundance: NA
d_gene: NA
v_gene: TRBV7-9
j_gene: TRBJ2-3
CDR3nt: TGTGCCAGCAGCTTCCCAGCGGGTAGCACAGATACGCAGTATTTT
CDR3aa: CASSFPAGSTDTQYF

abundance: NA
d_gene: TRBD1
v_gene: TRBV6-1
j_gene: TRBJ1-2
CDR3nt: TGTGCAGGAGGGGCAGGGGGCCCGAAAGGCTACACCTTC
CDR3aa: CAGGAGGPKGYTF

abundance: few
d_gene: NA
v_gene: TRBV6-5
j_gene: TRBJ1-4
CDR3nt: TGTGCCAGCAGTTACTCAGGGCAGGGCCATGAAAAACTGTTTTTT
CDR3aa: CASSYSGQGHEKLFF

abundance: NA
d_gene: NA
v_gene: TRBV30
j_gene: TRBJ2-1
CDR3nt: TGTGCCTGCTCGGCCCACAGGACGGGTGAGCAGTTCTTC
CDR3aa: CACSAHRTGEQFF

abundance: NA
d_gene: NA
v_gene: TRBV6-4
j_gene: TRBJ2-6
CDR3nt: TGTGCCAGCAGTGAAAGCCGTTCTGGGGCCAACGTCCTGACTTTC
CDR3aa: CASSESRSGANVLTF

abundance: NA
d_gene: TRBD1
v_gene: TRBV2
j_gene: TRBJ1-4
CDR3nt: TGTGCCAGGGGGGGACAGTCTAATGAAAAACTGTTTTTT
CDR3aa: CARGGQSNEKLFF

abundance: few
d_gene: TRBD1
v_gene: TRBV27
j_gene: TRBJ2-1
CDR3nt: TGTGCCAGCAGTTTATTAAGGGGACAGGGGGCGGGAGGTGAGCAGTTCTTC
CDR3aa: CASSLLRGQGAGGEQFF

abundance: NA
d_gene: NA
v_gene: TRBV7-2
j_gene: TRBJ1-2
CDR3nt: TGTGCCAGCAGCTTAGGGCAGGACTATGGCTACACCTTC
CDR3aa: CASSLGQDYGYTF

abundance: NA
d_gene: TRBD1
v_gene: TRBV5-4
j_gene: TRBJ2-7
CDR3nt: TGTGCCAGCAGCTTGGCGGGACAGGGGTCCTACGAGCAGTACTTC
CDR3aa: CASSLAGQGSYEQYF

abundance: NA
d_gene: NA
v_gene: TRBV18
j_gene: TRBJ1-1
CDR3nt: TGTGCCAGCTCACCACCGCGAACAGGTGGAACTGAAGCTTTCTTT
CDR3aa: CASSPPRTGGTEAFF

abundance: NA
d_gene: NA
v_gene: TRBV19
j_gene: TRBJ2-2
CDR3nt: TGTGCCAGTAGTATATCACTCGGGGGAGGACGGACCGGGGAGCTGTTTTTT
CDR3aa: CASSISLGGGRTGELFF

abundance: NA
d_gene: NA
v_gene: TRBV4-1
j_gene: TRBJ2-1
CDR3nt: TGCGCCAGCAGCCAACAAACTTACAATGAGCAGTTCTTC
CDR3aa: CASSQQTYNEQFF

abundance: NA
d_gene: NA
v_gene: TRBV5-1
j_gene: TRBJ2-7
CDR3nt: TGCGCCAGTCATAGCGGATCCGAGGGGAACGAGCAGTACTTC
CDR3aa: CASHSGSEGNEQYF

abundance: NA
d_gene: TRBD1
v_gene: TRBV29-1
j_gene: TRBJ1-1
CDR3nt: TGCAGCGCCCAGGGGGTACCGTTCAACACTGAAGCTTTCTTT
CDR3aa: CSAQGVPFNTEAFF

abundance: NA
d_gene: NA
v_gene: TRBV7-9
j_gene: TRBJ1-1
CDR3nt: TGTGCCAGCAGCTTTGGCAGGAACACTGAAGCTTTCTTT
CDR3aa: CASSFGRNTEAFF

abundance: NA
d_gene: TRBD2
v_gene: TRBV18
j_gene: TRBJ2-5
CDR3nt: TGTGCCAGCTCACCGCGGGGGGTCGGAGAGACCCAGTACTTC
CDR3aa: CASSPRGVGETQYF

abundance: NA
d_gene: NA
v_gene: TRBV7-6
j_gene: TRBJ1-6
CDR3nt: TGTGCCAGCAGCTTTACAGGGAATTCACCCCTCCACTTT
CDR3aa: CASSFTGNSPLHF

abundance: NA
d_gene: NA
v_gene: TRBV19
j_gene: TRBJ1-2
CDR3nt: TGTGCCAGTAGTATAACTCGGGGGGAGAATGGCTACACCTTC
CDR3aa: CASSITRGENGYTF